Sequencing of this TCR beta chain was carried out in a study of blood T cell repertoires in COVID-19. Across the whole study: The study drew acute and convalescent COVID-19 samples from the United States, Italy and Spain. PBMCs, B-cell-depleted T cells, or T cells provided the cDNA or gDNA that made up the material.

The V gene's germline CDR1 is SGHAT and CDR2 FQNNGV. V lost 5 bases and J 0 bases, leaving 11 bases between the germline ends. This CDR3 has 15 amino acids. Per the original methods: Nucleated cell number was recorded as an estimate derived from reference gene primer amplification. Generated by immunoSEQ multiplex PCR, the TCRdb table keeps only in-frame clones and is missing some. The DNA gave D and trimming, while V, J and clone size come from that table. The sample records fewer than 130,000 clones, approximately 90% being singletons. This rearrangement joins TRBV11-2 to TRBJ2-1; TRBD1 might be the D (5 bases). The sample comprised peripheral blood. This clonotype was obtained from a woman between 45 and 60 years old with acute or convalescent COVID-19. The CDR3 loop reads CASSQGLSSYNEQFF. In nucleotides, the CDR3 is TGTGCCAGCAGCCAGGGCCTTAGCTCCTACAATGAGCAGTTCTTC.